The entry below gives a single T cell receptor beta chain sequence along with its context. A single base separates this from a much larger clone, so it may be a read error. V trimming: 1 base; J trimming: 4 bases; junction bases outside the gene matches: 7. The CDR3 length is 16 residues. Germline CDR1 reads SQVTM; CDR2 reads ANQGSEA. This specimen belongs to a study of T cells after yellow fever vaccination. A single record per CDR3 protein comes from TCRdb applying MiXCR to the 5' RACE reads. The sample consists of under 90,000 distinct CDR3 sequences, under 8% of them appearing once. The specimen was CD8+ T cells sorted from PBMCs, collected about 41 days after the first yellow fever vaccination. The gene calls are TRBV29-1 and TRBJ2-1, with 10 bases aligning to TRBD1. The TCR was taken from a man aged 18 to 29 who received the YFV17D yellow fever vaccine. The chain's CDR3 is CSVEGLDRGQYNEQFF. The CDR3 region has the DNA TGCAGCGTTGAAGGCCTCGACAGGGGGCAATACAATGAGCAGTTCTTC.